Below, one T cell receptor (beta chain) is given with its context. The antigen is undetermined. This sample stems from a study of T-cell reconstitution after alpha-beta-depleted transplantation in children. Between the trimmed V and J ends, which lost 9 bases and 4 bases, there was a span of 23 bases. In germline, CDR1 is MGHRA, CDR2 YSYEKL. The CDR3 is made up of 16 amino acids. For TCRbeta, the library was prepared with unique molecular identifiers. MiXCR was run by TCRdb on the PCR reads, yielding one entry per CDR3 protein. Here the sample spans a few hundred thousand distinct CDR3 sequences, 25% to 30% being singletons. Study results and limitations: A year post-transplant, T-cell counts and diversity derived mostly from newly produced T cells. As was reported, about two months after transplant, alpha-beta T cells came from several hundred expanded graft clones.

This chain uses TRBV4-1 with TRBJ2-3; D is perhaps TRBD1 or TRBD2 (5 bases each). The sequence came from a boy under three years old with Wiskott-Aldrich syndrome, due to receive a stem cell transplant. This specimen consisted of PBMCs, obtained before TCRalphabeta/CD19-depleted stem cell transplant. This CDR3 reads CASRPGTTRGPDTQYF. In DNA form, the CDR3 reads TGCGCCAGTAGACCAGGGACCACCCGCGGTCCAGATACGCAGTATTTT.